Here is one T cell receptor beta chain with its context. What it binds is not known. Germline is not matched at one junction end, which may reflect a read error. TCRdb redid the calling of the RT-PCR reads with MiXCR, one entry per CDR3 protein. The sample lists approximately 730,000 distinct CDR3 sequences; about 15% were seen once. Germline V CDR1 and CDR2: LGHNA, YSLEER. This CDR3 comprises 16 residues. The data originate from a study of response to subunit inactivated influenza vaccine. Study-wide findings and caveats: Few new T cells, the authors suggested, are recruited by each seasonal influenza vaccination.

The chain joins TRBV4-3 to TRBJ2-7; D not certain. The specimen comprised PBMCs from blood, sampled less than 15 days before vaccination. The source is a man aged 50 to 59 who received an inactivated influenza vaccine. The CDR3: CVSSQDWGHALSQQYF. CDR3 DNA: TGCGTCAGCAGCCAAGACTGGGGTCATGCCCTAAGCCAGCAGTACTTC.